This is a list of T cell receptor beta chains from one sample in a study of T cells in Graves' hyperthyroidism and ophthalmopathy. One entry per CDR3 protein, called by TCRdb with MiXCR from the multiplex PCR reads. This table has approximately 260,000 distinct CDR3 sequences, about 16% appearing once. Sequencing was carried out using blood. The receptor set was obtained from a woman aged 45 to 65 with Graves' hyperthyroidism that later progressed to Graves' ophthalmopathy. Both conserved end residues are part of each CDR3. A D gene is named only where the DNA matches it firmly. Size is stated for part of the rows, as once, few or many counts, or as a class when the clone is expanded.

d_call	v_call	clone_size	j_call	cdr3_nt	cdr3_aa
TRBD1	TRBV13	many	TRBJ2-7	TGTGCCAGCAGCTTAACAGGGGGCAAGCAGTACTTC	CASSLTGGKQYF
.	TRBV11-2	many	TRBJ1-2	TGTGCCAGCAGCCCTCCCCAACAGGGTATCTATGGCTACACCTTC	CASSPPQQGIYGYTF
.	TRBV28	many	TRBJ1-3	TGTGCCAGCAGTTTATTCGGCCCACAAGGGACCATATATTTT	CASSLFGPQGTIYF
.	TRBV19	.	TRBJ1-5	TGTGCCAGTAATAGTATCCCTAGGGGCAATCAGCCCCAGCATTTT	CASNSIPRGNQPQHF
.	TRBV7-2	few	TRBJ2-7	TGTGCCAGCAGCTCGGACAGACTCTACGAGCAGTACTTC	CASSSDRLYEQYF
TRBD2	TRBV24-1	many	TRBJ2-7	TGTGCCACCAGTGACCGAGGCGGGGGGGTCTACGAGCAGTACTTC	CATSDRGGGVYEQYF
TRBD2	TRBV28	many	TRBJ2-1	TGTGCCAGCAGGGAGACTAGCGGGAATTACTACAATGAGCAGTTCTTC	CASRETSGNYYNEQFF
TRBD1	TRBV29-1	.	TRBJ2-7	TGCAGCGTTTTCGACAGGGACTACGAGCAGTACTTC	CSVFDRDYEQYF
.	TRBV18	many	TRBJ1-5	TGTGCCAGCTCCCTCAGGGAAGATCAGCCCCAGCATTTT	CASSLREDQPQHF
.	TRBV18	many	TRBJ2-3	TGTGCCAGCTCAAAGAAAGATACGCAGTATTTT	CASSKKDTQYF
TRBD1	TRBV15	.	TRBJ2-5	TGTGCCACCAGCAGAGTCACAGGGGGCAGAGAGACCCAGTACTTC	CATSRVTGGRETQYF
TRBD2	TRBV28	many	TRBJ2-7	TGTGCCAGCAGTTGGGCTAGCGGGAGTAACGAGCAGTACTTC	CASSWASGSNEQYF
.	TRBV28	many	TRBJ2-2	TGTGCCAGCACCAATCCTCACACCGGGGAGCTGTTTTTT	CASTNPHTGELFF
TRBD2	TRBV5-1	many	TRBJ2-3	TGCGCCAGCAACCCCCTGACTAGCGGGAGCAGCACAGATACGCAGTATTTT	CASNPLTSGSSTDTQYF
.	TRBV12-3/TRBV12-4	many	TRBJ1-1	TGTGCCAGCAGTTTAGCGCGGGGGGCCCTAATGAACACTGAAGCTTTCTTT	CASSLARGALMNTEAFF
.	TRBV10-3	many	TRBJ2-7	TGTGCCATCATGGGCTACTCCTACGAGCAGTACTTC	CAIMGYSYEQYF
.	TRBV19	.	TRBJ2-7	TGTGCCAGTAGTATCGCCAGAGCCTACGAGCAGTACTTC	CASSIARAYEQYF
TRBD1	TRBV7-3	.	TRBJ2-6	TGTGCCAGCAGCTTCAGGGGGTCTGGGGCCAACGTCCTGACTTTC	CASSFRGSGANVLTF
TRBD1	TRBV20-1	.	TRBJ2-1	TGCAGTGCTACTCCGGGACAGGGTCTCCGCAATGAGCAGTTCTTC	CSATPGQGLRNEQFF
TRBD2	TRBV9	few	TRBJ2-3	TGTGCCAGCAGCACGGGAGGGGAGACCCGCACAGATACGCAGTATTTT	CASSTGGETRTDTQYF
.	TRBV2	many	TRBJ2-7	TGTGCCAGCAGTGAAGGCCGTCGGTACGAGCAGTACTTC	CASSEGRRYEQYF
.	TRBV28	many	TRBJ2-5	TGTGCCAGCCGAACCGGGACAAATATGAGAGAGACCCAGTACTTC	CASRTGTNMRETQYF
.	TRBV28	.	TRBJ2-7	TGTGCCACCCACGGCACTCCCTACGAGCAGTACTTC	CATHGTPYEQYF
.	TRBV5-4	.	TRBJ1-2	TGTGCCAGCCTAGACCTGACGGTGGGGTATGGCTACACCTTC	CASLDLTVGYGYTF
.	TRBV15	many	TRBJ2-1	TGTGCCACCAGCAGAGTGGGTTACAATGAGCAGTTCTTC	CATSRVGYNEQFF
.	TRBV18	.	TRBJ1-2	TGTGCCAGCTCACCACCGGATGAGCAGTCTAACTATGGCTACACCTTC	CASSPPDEQSNYGYTF